This TCR beta chain was captured in a study of T-cell memory formation after mild COVID-19. Using its own MiXCR run on the 5' RACE reads, TCRdb lists one record per CDR3 protein. The sample carries around 440,000 distinct CDR3 sequences, approximately 18% recorded once. Germline values: CDR1 DFQATT, CDR2 SNEGSKA (reference sequence). The CDR3 loop spans 15 amino acids. V was cut by 3 bases and J by 7 bases, with 22 bases left in between. The clonotype comes from an adult woman who had mild COVID-19 (a few samples of this study predate the infection). Cell type and time point are not known. What was sequenced was PBMCs or a T cell subset sorted from them (not recorded which). The chain recombines TRBV20-1 with TRBJ2-7; a weak D match, TRBD2 (5 bases). The chain's CDR3 is CSARSLSGVLEEQYF. The CDR3 region has the DNA TGCAGTGCTAGGTCTTTGAGCGGCGTCCTAGAGGAGCAGTACTTC.